The present TCR beta chain was sequenced within a study of blood T cell repertoires in COVID-19. Libraries were prepared by immunoSEQ multiplex PCR; TCRdb keeps only in-frame clonotypes and omits some of them. The data show about 110,000 clones, 69% seen once. This sequence originates from a man older than 75 with acute or convalescent COVID-19. The sequenced sample was peripheral blood.

The chain's CDR3 is CASSQWRDSSYEQYF. Written as DNA, the CDR3 is TGTGCCAGCAGCCAATGGCGGGACAGCTCCTACGAGCAGTACTTC. The chain uses TRBV4-2 and TRBJ2-7; maybe TRBD1 (7 bases). The CDR3 is made up of 15 amino acids. Trimming removed 2 bases at V and 0 bases at J, with 11 bases between. Per the germline V gene, CDR1 is LGHNA and CDR2 is YNFKEQ.